This T cell receptor (beta chain) was sequenced during a study of blood T cell repertoires in COVID-19. Looking at the study overall: T cells, B-cell-depleted T cells, or PBMCs supplied cDNA or gDNA.

The CDR3 runs to 14 residues. V lost 11 bases to trimming and J lost 4 bases; unmatched junction nucleotides: 14. Per germline, CDR1 SGHVS and CDR2 FQNEAQ. The method was immunoSEQ multiplex PCR; TCRdb's version includes in-frame clones alone and lacks a portion of them. The repertoire holds about 250,000 clones, with roughly 90% as singletons. This receptor was taken from a woman aged 40-49 years who had recovered from COVID-19. The V gene is TRBV7-8, the J gene TRBJ2-7, with TRBD2 identical over 7 bases. Sequencing input: peripheral blood. DNA of the CDR3: TGTGCCTCCAAGGGCGGCGGGAGCGGTTACGAGCAGTACTTC. It is translated as CASKGGGSGYEQYF.